This T cell receptor beta chain was sequenced in a study of cytomegalovirus exposure and HLA in healthy donors. This clone was found a few times. This PCR relied on a set of 60 Vbeta primers and 13 Jbeta primers. Profiled with immunoSEQ multiplex PCR; TCRdb holds only in-frame clones, not every one. The sample yields under 200,000 clones, 75% seen once. The germline gives CDR1 GTSNPN, CDR2 SVGIG (reference sequence). The CDR3 has 15 residues. V lost 3 bases, J lost 5 bases, and 11 bases stayed unmatched. It was healthy bone marrow donors who served as donors. The chain recombines TRBV30 with TRBJ2-5; TRBD1 agrees at 8 bases. This TCR came from a woman in her 40s in good health and CMV-seropositive. The sequenced sample was PBMCs. CDR3 loop: CAWSDLGQGTETQYF. In nucleotides, the CDR3 is TGTGCCTGGAGCGACCTAGGACAGGGTACGGAGACCCAGTACTTC.